A selection of T cell receptor beta chains follows, all from one sample in a study of CD8 T cells in ankylosing spondylitis. In TCRdb, the 5' RACE reads were re-called with MiXCR into one record per CDR3 protein. The sample lists about 220,000 distinct CDR3 sequences; around 6.6% were seen once. Sequenced: blood, either unsorted or a sorted T cell fraction (not recorded which). The receptors stem from a male donor with ankylosing spondylitis. The CDR3 runs from the conserved cysteine through the conserved F or W. Each record gives: V gene, D gene, J gene, clone size, CDR3 DNA, CDR3 protein. The D gene is left open where the match is weak. A clone size is listed for some rows: how often the clone was seen (once, few, many), or a class if it is expanded.

v_call: TRBV7-6
d_call: NA
j_call: TRBJ2-1
clone_size: few
cdr3_nt: TGTGCCAGCAGCCCTATGGGACTCGACAATGAGCAGTTCTTC
cdr3_aa: CASSPMGLDNEQFF

v_call: TRBV11-2
d_call: NA
j_call: TRBJ1-2
clone_size: NA
cdr3_nt: TGTGCCAGCAGCAGACGGTCTTACGGGTCTGGCTACACCTTC
cdr3_aa: CASSRRSYGSGYTF

v_call: TRBV7-6
d_call: TRBD1
j_call: TRBJ2-3
clone_size: NA
cdr3_nt: TGTGCCAGCAGCCGACGGACAGGGGGGTTCATAAGGGATACGCAGTATTTT
cdr3_aa: CASSRRTGGFIRDTQYF

v_call: TRBV30
d_call: NA
j_call: TRBJ2-4
clone_size: few
cdr3_nt: NA
cdr3_aa: CAWSVGTGTEYF

v_call: TRBV29-1
d_call: NA
j_call: TRBJ2-3
clone_size: few
cdr3_nt: TGCAGCGTTGAGGTCGGACGCACCTACACCGATACGCAGTATTTT
cdr3_aa: CSVEVGRTYTDTQYF

v_call: TRBV20-1
d_call: TRBD2
j_call: TRBJ2-1
clone_size: few
cdr3_nt: TGCAGTGCTAGAGATCTTAAACTAGCGGCCTACAATGAGCAGTTCTTC
cdr3_aa: CSARDLKLAAYNEQFF

v_call: TRBV27
d_call: TRBD2
j_call: TRBJ2-5
clone_size: many
cdr3_nt: TGTGCCAGCAGCCGCGGGGGGAGGGGAGAGACCCAGTACTTC
cdr3_aa: CASSRGGRGETQYF

v_call: TRBV7-2
d_call: NA
j_call: TRBJ2-4
clone_size: many
cdr3_nt: TGTGCCAGCAGCTCTGGTCAGACCGTAGCCAAAAACATTCAGTACTTC
cdr3_aa: CASSSGQTVAKNIQYF

v_call: TRBV20-1
d_call: NA
j_call: TRBJ2-3
clone_size: many
cdr3_nt: TGCAGTGCTAGGAATCAATTCAAGGGGGATACGCAGTATTTT
cdr3_aa: CSARNQFKGDTQYF

v_call: TRBV14
d_call: NA
j_call: TRBJ2-1
clone_size: few
cdr3_nt: TGTGCCAGCAGCCTCGTCCGGCAGTCTGAGCAGTTCTTC
cdr3_aa: CASSLVRQSEQFF

v_call: TRBV11-3
d_call: TRBD2
j_call: TRBJ2-2
clone_size: many
cdr3_nt: TGTGCCAGCAAGCTACTAGCGGGAGGCACCGGGGAGCTGTTTTTT
cdr3_aa: CASKLLAGGTGELFF

v_call: TRBV30
d_call: NA
j_call: TRBJ2-7
clone_size: NA
cdr3_nt: TGTGCCTGGAAGTCGACGCTCCCCTACGAGCAGTACTTC
cdr3_aa: CAWKSTLPYEQYF

v_call: TRBV9
d_call: TRBD2
j_call: TRBJ2-1
clone_size: many
cdr3_nt: TGTGCCAGCAGCGTTTCCGGGACTACGATCTACAATGAGCAGTTCTTC
cdr3_aa: CASSVSGTTIYNEQFF

v_call: TRBV12-3/TRBV12-4
d_call: NA
j_call: TRBJ2-6
clone_size: few
cdr3_nt: TGTGCCAGCAGTTTAGGTCGCGGCAGTATCATCTCTGGGGCCAACGTCCTGACTTTC
cdr3_aa: CASSLGRGSIISGANVLTF

v_call: TRBV7-8
d_call: TRBD2
j_call: TRBJ2-5
clone_size: many
cdr3_nt: TGTGCCAGCACCGAACCCACAGGGCCCCAACTAGCGGGAGCAAGGGAGACCCAGTACTTC
cdr3_aa: CASTEPTGPQLAGARETQYF

v_call: TRBV7-3
d_call: NA
j_call: TRBJ2-3
clone_size: NA
cdr3_nt: TGTGCCAGCAGCTTGACAGCCTCGGGGAGACATACGCAGTATTTT
cdr3_aa: CASSLTASGRHTQYF

v_call: TRBV27
d_call: TRBD1
j_call: TRBJ1-4
clone_size: many
cdr3_nt: TGTGCCAGCAGGGACAGGGGGTTAAGAGGAACTAATGAAAAACTGTTTTTT
cdr3_aa: CASRDRGLRGTNEKLFF

v_call: TRBV15
d_call: TRBD1
j_call: TRBJ1-4
clone_size: many
cdr3_nt: TGTGCCACCAGGGGACAGGGGGATGAAAAACTGTTTTTT
cdr3_aa: CATRGQGDEKLFF

v_call: TRBV10-3
d_call: NA
j_call: TRBJ2-1
clone_size: many
cdr3_nt: TGTGCCATCAGTGGAAGAAGGTTGAGGGGCTACAATGAGCAGTTCTTC
cdr3_aa: CAISGRRLRGYNEQFF

v_call: TRBV9
d_call: TRBD1
j_call: TRBJ2-2
clone_size: many
cdr3_nt: TGTGCCAGCAGCGTAGGAGGGGGCAGAGTTGGCGGGGAGCTGTTTTTT
cdr3_aa: CASSVGGGRVGGELFF

v_call: TRBV5-5
d_call: NA
j_call: TRBJ1-5
clone_size: NA
cdr3_nt: TGTGCCAGCAGCTGGGAGGGGTCCGGTCAGCCCCAGCATTTT
cdr3_aa: CASSWEGSGQPQHF

v_call: TRBV13
d_call: NA
j_call: TRBJ2-1
clone_size: few
cdr3_nt: TGTGCCAGCAGCTTACTAGTGAATGAGCAGTTCTTC
cdr3_aa: CASSLLVNEQFF